This T cell receptor beta chain was identified during a study of CD8 T cells in ankylosing spondylitis. TCRdb itself ran the 5' RACE reads through MiXCR, one entry per CDR3 protein. The top ten clones hold 35% to 50% of a sample with roughly 30,000 distinct CDR3 sequences, roughly 33% of them seen once. This CDR3 region has 17 residues. V shed 1 base and J shed 1 base, with 15 bases lying between them. Per germline, CDR1 SGHKS and CDR2 YYEKEE (reference sequence). This clonotype originated in a male donor with ankylosing spondylitis. The specimen was synovial fluid, either unsorted or a sorted T cell fraction (not recorded which). This rearrangement joins TRBV5-5 to TRBJ1-5; a weak D match, TRBD1 (6 bases). CDR3 bases: TGTGCCAGCAGCTTGACAGGGTTGGTTGAGAGCAATCAGCCCCAGCATTTT. Amino acids: CASSLTGLVESNQPQHF.